This TCR beta chain was recorded in a study of blood T cell repertoires in COVID-19. Study at large: Acute and convalescent COVID-19 samples came from the United States, Italy and Spain. Sample material is recorded as cDNA or gDNA derived from T cells, B-cell-depleted T cells, or PBMCs.

Original methodology: Amplifying reference gene primers gave estimates of nucleated cell counts. The assay was immunoSEQ multiplex PCR, and TCRdb's table has in-frame clones only and misses some. The V and J calls and clone size were taken over from that table, and D and trimming were inferred from the DNA. The profile shows a few hundred thousand clones, about 86% of them singletons. Between the trimmed V and J ends, which lost 6 bases and 9 bases, there was a span of 20 bases. Per germline, CDR1 ENHRY and CDR2 SYGVKD. The CDR3 totals 14 residues. The chain is built from TRBV10-3 and TRBJ1-2, with D uncertain. The sequenced material came from PBMCs or T cells enriched from blood (not recorded which). This receptor was identified in a woman between 50 and 59 years old with acute COVID-19. CDR3 residues: CAISDVVDPGSYTF. The CDR3 bases are TGTGCCATCAGCGACGTTGTGGATCCGGGAAGCTACACCTTC.